A single sample is the source of the 29 T cell receptor beta chains below, sequenced in a study of shared clonotypes between healthy human individuals. Clones were sequenced by immunoSEQ multiplex PCR, and TCRdb holds only the in-frame ones, with some missing. The sample has around 690,000 clones, about 92% seen once. The sample consisted of memory CD8+ T cells from PBMCs. Subset meaning: CD45RO+ cells pooled with CCR7-negative TemRA cells. These receptors were taken from a young man in good health. Some clones in this sample may be carry-over from other donors' samples.

The chain recombines TRBV27 with TRBJ1-2; D is undetermined. Germline V CDR1 and CDR2: MNHEY, SMNVEV (reference sequence). CDR3 length: 16 residues. V gave up 5 bases and J gave up 1 base, with 17 bases separating them. The CDR3 is CASSPSRGEFNYGYTF. DNA of the CDR3: TGTGCCAGCAGTCCATCCCGTGGGGAGTTTAACTATGGCTACACCTTC.

The CDR3 sequence: CASSQASSSYNEQFF. The CDR3 bases are TGCGCCAGCAGCCAAGCCAGCAGCTCCTACAATGAGCAGTTCTTC. V and J are TRBV4-1 and TRBJ2-1; no reliable D call. The germline CDR1 and CDR2 sequences are MGHRA and YSYEKL. The V end lost 1 base, the J end lost 0 bases, and 7 bases lay between the germline ends. The CDR3 loop spans 15 amino acids.

This clone was found once. The chain is built from TRBV7-9 and TRBJ1-2; D gene uncertain. V was cut by 5 bases and J by 6 bases, with 13 bases left in between. Germline CDR1 and CDR2: SEHNR and FQNEAQ (reference sequence). The CDR3 contains 13 residues. CDR3 protein: CASSLIIRDGYTF. The CDR3 coding sequence is TGTGCCAGCAGCCTAATAATTCGGGATGGCTACACCTTC.

CDR3 coding DNA: TGTGCCAGTAGTATATGGGAGGGGAGGAACACTGAAGCTTTCTTT. Its protein product is CASSIWEGRNTEAFF. J is TRBJ1-1 and V is TRBV19, with TRBD1 as a possible D gene (5 bases). Deletions cut 2 bases from V and 1 base from J, with 11 bases between. This CDR3 region has 15 residues. Per germline, CDR1 LNHDA and CDR2 SQIVND (reference sequence).

The rearrangement joins TRBV6-4 to TRBJ2-5, with no clear D. This CDR3 comprises 18 residues. The V end was cut by 0 bases, the J end by 1 base, with 18 bases between. Germline loops: CDR1 MRHNA, CDR2 SNTAGT. CDR3 coding DNA: TGTGCCAGCAGTGACTCCGTCGCATGGCGTTCTTCCCAAGAGACCCAGTACTTC. Its protein product is CASSDSVAWRSSQETQYF.

J is TRBJ1-6 and V is TRBV25-1, with D unclear. CDR1 is MGHDK and CDR2 is SYGVNS in the germline V gene. V lost 6 bases and J lost 8, with 11 bases in between. The CDR3 is 13 amino acids. CDR3 residues: CASRKDGYSPLHF. The DNA of the CDR3 is TGTGCCAGCAGGAAAGACGGTTATTCACCCCTCCACTTT.

The J gene is TRBJ2-5, the V gene TRBV28; D is unresolved. The germline CDR1 and CDR2 sequences are MDHEN and SYDVKM. This CDR3 has 16 amino acids. With 2 bases removed from V and 1 base from J, the gap between germline ends came to 14 bases. CDR3 coding DNA: TGTGCCAGCAGTTTACACCCCCGCAGTACCCAAGAGACCCAGTACTTC. The encoded protein is CASSLHPRSTQETQYF.

The V call is TRBV12-5, the J call TRBJ1-1, with D tentatively TRBD1 (6 bases). Trimming stripped 3 bases from V and 6 bases from J, with 8 bases between. The CDR3 has 12 residues. Germline V gives CDR1 LGHNT, CDR2 FRNRAP. Here the CDR3 DNA reads TGTGCTAGTGGTTTTGGGGGCCCTGAAGCTTTCTTT. Amino acid sequence: CASGFGGPEAFF.

The CDR3 coding sequence is TGTGCCAGCAGCCCAAGGGGGACTAGCACATACGAGCAGTACTTC. It translates to CASSPRGTSTYEQYF. The J gene is TRBJ2-7, the V gene TRBV9; 9 nucleotides align to TRBD2. This CDR3 is built from 15 residues. Trimming cost V 4 bases and J 4 bases; bases outside gene matches: 9. The germline gives CDR1 SGDLS, CDR2 YYNGEE.

The chain recombines TRBV30 with TRBJ1-4, with a weak D call TRBD1 (5 bases). CDR3 length: 12 residues. The V gene lost 3 bases and the J gene lost 8 bases, with 10 bases spanning the gap. Looked up from germline, CDR1 is GTSNPN and CDR2 is SVGIG (reference sequence). For the CDR3, the DNA is TGTGCCTGGAGGCGGGGGGAGGAAAAACTGTTTTTT. As protein: CAWRRGEEKLFF.

This clone was seen once. The chain employs TRBV5-1 and TRBJ2-7, with TRBD1 matching 7 bases. CDR1 and CDR2 from the germline V gene are SGHRS and YFSETQ. V lost 2 bases to trimming and J lost 1 base; unmatched junction nucleotides: 12. The CDR3 contains 17 residues. CDR3 coding DNA: TGCGCCAGCAGCTTCTACTTAACAGGGGTAGAATCCTACGAGCAGTACTTC. This translates into CASSFYLTGVESYEQYF.

This clone came up many times. The chain is built from TRBV5-8 and TRBJ2-5, with D possibly matching TRBD1 (5 bases). The ends were cut back, 2 bases at V and 4 bases at J, with 12 bases in the middle. The CDR3 has 14 amino acids. Germline CDR1 is SGHTS and CDR2 is YDEGEE. Written as DNA, the CDR3 is TGTGCCAGCAGCTTACAGGAAGATCGAGAGACCCAGTACTTC. This sequence encodes CASSLQEDRETQYF.

The chain recombines TRBV19 with TRBJ2-6; perhaps TRBD2 as D (6 bases). The CDR3 runs 17 residues. CDR1 and CDR2 (germline): LNHDA, SQIVND (reference sequence). V lost 2 bases to trimming and J lost 1 base, with 12 bases between them. The CDR3 loop is CASSISMRGSGANVLTF. Written as DNA, the CDR3 is TGTGCCAGTAGTATATCGATGCGGGGTTCTGGGGCCAACGTCCTGACTTTC.

The genes are TRBV7-9 and TRBJ2-2; D is possibly TRBD1 or TRBD2 (5 bases each). The germline V gene has CDR1 SEHNR and CDR2 FQNEAQ (reference sequence). This CDR3 spans 15 amino acids. The V end lost 5 bases, the J end lost 0 bases, and 10 bases lay between the germline ends. CDR3 sequence (DNA): TGTGCCAGCAGCGACCCGGGACCGAACACCGGGGAGCTGTTTTTT. It codes for CASSDPGPNTGELFF.

There are a few counts of this clone. The chain joins TRBV4-3 to TRBJ2-7, with unresolved D. The germline V gene encodes CDR1 LGHNA and CDR2 YSLEER. The CDR3 length is 15 residues. The V end was cut by 4 bases, the J end by 1 base, with 14 bases between. The DNA of the CDR3 is TGCGCCAGCAGCCCTGGGCACCACCGATCCTACGAGCAGTACTTC. Translated, it gives CASSPGHHRSYEQYF.

This clone was found once. This chain connects TRBV25-1 to TRBJ1-1; possibly TRBD1 for D (6 bases). The CDR3 length is 13 residues. The germline gives CDR1 MGHDK, CDR2 SYGVNS. Trimming left V 6 bases short and J 4 bases short, with 12 bases between. Here the CDR3 reads CASRGGFGTEAFF. CDR3 bases: TGTGCCAGCAGAGGGGGGTTTGGCACTGAAGCTTTCTTT. Looking up the rest from reference TRBV25-1 and TRBJ1-1 gives the full variable domain: EADIYQTPRYLVIGTGKKITLECSQTMGHDKMYWYQQDPGMELHLIHYSYGVNSTEKGDLSSESTVSRIRTEHFPLTLESARPSHTSQYLCASRGGFGTEAFFGQGTRLTVV.

The sample holds a few counts of this clone. Other DNA sequences from this sample encode an identical CDR3 as well. The chain uses TRBV9 and TRBJ2-5; D remains ambiguous. This CDR3 is built from 9 residues. V lost 7 bases and J lost 4, with 2 bases in between. Germline V gene sequence: CDR1 SGDLS, CDR2 YYNGEE. CDR3 protein: CASGETQYF. The CDR3 nucleotides read TGTGCCAGCGGAGAGACCCAGTACTTC.

The chain carries TRBV27 and TRBJ1-2, with D uncertain. V was pared by 4 bases and J by 0 bases, with 9 bases between. The CDR3 extends over 14 amino acids. CDR1 is MNHEY and CDR2 is SMNVEV in the germline V gene (reference sequence). Here the CDR3 DNA reads TGTGCCAGCAGTTCCCCCTTAGCTAACTATGGCTACACCTTC. Translated: CASSSPLANYGYTF.

The chain recombines TRBV27 with TRBJ2-2; the match to TRBD2 covers 13 bases. V gave up 3 bases and J gave up 6 bases; unmatched junction bases: 1. Germline CDR1 reads MNHEY; CDR2 reads SMNVEV (reference sequence). This CDR3 is built from 15 residues. In nucleotides, the CDR3 is TGTGCCAGCAGTTTTGGACTAGCGGGAGCCGGGGAGCTGTTTTTT. Amino acids: CASSFGLAGAGELFF.

The chain employs TRBV27 and TRBJ2-1; the match to TRBD1 covers 8 bases. The CDR3 is 11 residues long. The V segment lost 5 bases and the J segment 14 bases; nucleotides outside the gene matches: 5. CDR1 and CDR2 from the germline V gene are MNHEY and SMNVEV (reference sequence). The CDR3: CASSPGTGEFF. CDR3 DNA: TGTGCCAGCAGTCCCGGGACAGGCGAGTTCTTC.

The rearrangement uses TRBV27 and TRBJ2-7; D call uncertain. This CDR3 contains 11 residues. V lost 9 bases and J lost 3, with 9 bases in between. Germline V gene sequence: CDR1 MNHEY, CDR2 SMNVEV (reference sequence). The CDR3, as DNA: TGTGCCAGTCAGGACGGCTACGAGCAGTACTTC. It is translated as CASQDGYEQYF.

This chain links TRBV29-1 with TRBJ2-1; 10 bases are shared with TRBD1. Germline CDR1 and CDR2: SQVTM and ANQGSEA. CDR3 length equals 16 residues. V lost 5 bases, J lost 3 bases, and 10 bases stayed unmatched. The CDR3 coding sequence is TGCAGCGTTACACTCCCCGGACAGGGGGTCTACAATGAGCAGTTCTTC. This gives the protein CSVTLPGQGVYNEQFF.

The chain is built from TRBV7-9 and TRBJ2-7, with D tentatively TRBD1 or TRBD2 (7 bases each). Germline V gene data show CDR1 as SEHNR and CDR2 as FQNEAQ (reference sequence). Trimming pared 8 bases from V and 2 bases from J, leaving 22 bases between. The CDR3 runs 16 residues. The CDR3 sequence is CASGVLLSGGAYEQYF. The CDR3 DNA follows: TGTGCCAGCGGCGTTTTGCTCTCAGGGGGGGCCTACGAGCAGTACTTC. Supplemented by reference TRBV7-9 and TRBJ2-7, the full variable domain reads DTGVSQNPRHKITKRGQNVTFRCDPISEHNRLYWYRQTLGQGPEFLTYFQNEAQLEKSRLLSDRFSAERPKGSFSTLEIQRTEQGDSAMYLCASGVLLSGGAYEQYFGPGTRLTVT.

V usage is TRBV28 and J usage is TRBJ2-1; 9 bases line up with TRBD2. CDR3 length: 16 residues. Germline CDR1 MDHEN, CDR2 SYDVKM. V shed 0 bases, J shed 5 bases, and the junction held 5 bases outside the gene matches. For the CDR3, the DNA is TGTGCCAGCAGTTTATGGGCGGGAGGGCAGAACAATGAGCAGTTCTTC. This sequence encodes CASSLWAGGQNNEQFF. Drawing the rest from reference TRBV28 and TRBJ2-1, the complete variable domain is DVKVTQSSRYLVKRTGEKVFLECVQDMDHENMFWYRQDPGLGLRLIYFSYDVKMKEKGDIPEGYSVSREKKERFSLILESASTNQTSMYLCASSLWAGGQNNEQFFGPGTRLTVL.

On this clone itself: Other DNA sequences in the same sample also yield this CDR3. The gene calls are TRBV7-2 and TRBJ2-7, with 10 bases that match TRBD2. Per the germline V gene, CDR1 is SGHTA and CDR2 is FQGNSA. V was pared by 5 bases and J by 4 bases, with 8 bases of the junction left unmatched. There are 15 residues in the CDR3. In DNA form, the CDR3 reads TGTGCCAGCAGCCCCGGGCTAGCGGGAGCTTACGAGCAGTACTTC. It yields the protein CASSPGLAGAYEQYF.

This clone was counted a single time. The rearrangement joins TRBV19 to TRBJ1-1; TRBD1 is a possible D gene (5 bases). With 2 bases removed from V and 6 bases from J, the gap between germline ends came to 16 bases. This CDR3 comprises 15 residues. Germline lookup yields CDR1 LNHDA and CDR2 SQIVND (reference sequence). The CDR3: CASSISGEGWPEAFF. DNA of the CDR3: TGTGCCAGTAGTATAAGTGGAGAGGGGTGGCCTGAAGCTTTCTTT.

The chain couples TRBV6-6 to TRBJ1-4, with 7 bases lining up with TRBD1. This CDR3 region has 16 residues. With V trimmed by 0 bases and J by 6 bases, 7 bases remained unmatched. Germline V gives CDR1 MNHNY, CDR2 SVGAGI (reference sequence). The CDR3: CASSYSDRVLDEKLFF. The CDR3 DNA sequence: TGTGCCAGCAGTTACTCCGACAGGGTTTTAGATGAAAAACTGTTTTTT.

This rearrangement joins TRBV2 to TRBJ2-7; no definite D call. CDR3 length: 12 amino acids. Trimming took off 10 bases at V and 3 bases at J, with 13 bases between the two ends. Germline CDR1 SNHLY, CDR2 FYNNEI. CDR3 in amino acids: CATAFGYYEQYF. CDR3 DNA sequence: TGTGCCACCGCCTTCGGCTACTACGAGCAGTACTTC.

The chain employs TRBV15 and TRBJ1-5; 7 positions agree with TRBD1. V lost 1 base, J lost 7 bases, and 7 bases stayed unmatched. CDR1 is LNHNV, CDR2 YYDKDF, per germline (reference sequence). CDR3 length: 15 amino acids. The CDR3 is CATSRVGQVRQPQHF. CDR3 bases: TGTGCCACCAGCAGAGTTGGACAGGTCAGGCAGCCCCAGCATTTT.